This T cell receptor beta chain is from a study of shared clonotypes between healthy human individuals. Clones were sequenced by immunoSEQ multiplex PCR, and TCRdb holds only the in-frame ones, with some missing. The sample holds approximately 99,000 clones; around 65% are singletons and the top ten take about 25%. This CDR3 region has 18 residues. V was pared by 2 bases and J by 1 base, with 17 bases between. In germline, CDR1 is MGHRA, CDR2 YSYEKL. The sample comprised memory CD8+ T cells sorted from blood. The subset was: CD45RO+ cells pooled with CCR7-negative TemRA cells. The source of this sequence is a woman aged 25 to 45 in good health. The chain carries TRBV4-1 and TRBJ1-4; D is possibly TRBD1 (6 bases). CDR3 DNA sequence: TGCGCCAGCAGCCAATTTGGGGGGCGTGTGATAACTAATGAAAAACTGTTTTTT. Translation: CASSQFGGRVITNEKLFF.